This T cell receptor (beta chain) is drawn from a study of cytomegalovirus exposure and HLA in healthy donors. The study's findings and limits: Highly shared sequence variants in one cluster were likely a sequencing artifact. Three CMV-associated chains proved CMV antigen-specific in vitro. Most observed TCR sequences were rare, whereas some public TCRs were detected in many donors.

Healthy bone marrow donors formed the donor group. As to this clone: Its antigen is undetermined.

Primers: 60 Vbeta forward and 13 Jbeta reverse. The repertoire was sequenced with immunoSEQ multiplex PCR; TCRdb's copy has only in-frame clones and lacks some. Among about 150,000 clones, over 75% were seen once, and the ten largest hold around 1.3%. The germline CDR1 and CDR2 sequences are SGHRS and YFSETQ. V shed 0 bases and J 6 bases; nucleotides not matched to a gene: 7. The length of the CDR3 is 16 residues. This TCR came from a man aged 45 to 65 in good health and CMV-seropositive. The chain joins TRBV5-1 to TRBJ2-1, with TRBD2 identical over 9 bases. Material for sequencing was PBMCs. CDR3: CASSLVGGGAVNEQFF. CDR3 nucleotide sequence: TGCGCCAGCAGCTTGGTGGGCGGGGGGGCCGTCAATGAGCAGTTCTTC.